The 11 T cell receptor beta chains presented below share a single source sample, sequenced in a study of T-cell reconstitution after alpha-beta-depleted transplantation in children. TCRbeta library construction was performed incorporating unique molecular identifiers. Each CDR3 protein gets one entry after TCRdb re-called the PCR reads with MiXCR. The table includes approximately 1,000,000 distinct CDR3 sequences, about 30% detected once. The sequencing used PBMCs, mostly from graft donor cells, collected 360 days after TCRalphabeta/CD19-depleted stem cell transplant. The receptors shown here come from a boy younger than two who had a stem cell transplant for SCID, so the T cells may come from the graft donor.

CDR3 nucleotide sequence: TGTGCCAGCAGACGTGCTGGGGAGGTGACAGATACGCAGTATTTT. Protein sequence: CASRRAGEVTDTQYF. The genes are TRBV7-2 and TRBJ2-3, with D possibly being TRBD2 (6 bases). V lost 6 bases and J lost 3, with 16 bases in between. Germline V gene lookup returns CDR1 SGHTA and CDR2 FQGNSA. The length of the CDR3 is 15 residues.

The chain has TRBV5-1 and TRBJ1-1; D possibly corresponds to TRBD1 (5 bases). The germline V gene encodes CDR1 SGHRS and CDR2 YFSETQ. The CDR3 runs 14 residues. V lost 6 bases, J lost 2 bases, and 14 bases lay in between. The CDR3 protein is CASTARGSNTEAFF. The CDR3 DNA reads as TGCGCCAGCACCGCGCGGGGGTCCAACACTGAAGCTTTCTTT. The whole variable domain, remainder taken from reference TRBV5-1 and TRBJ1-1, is KAGVTQTPRYLIKTRGQQVTLSCSPISGHRSVSWYQQTPGQGLQFLFEYFSETQRNKGNFPGRFSGRQFSNSRSEMNVSTLELGDSALYLCASTARGSNTEAFFGQGTRLTVV.

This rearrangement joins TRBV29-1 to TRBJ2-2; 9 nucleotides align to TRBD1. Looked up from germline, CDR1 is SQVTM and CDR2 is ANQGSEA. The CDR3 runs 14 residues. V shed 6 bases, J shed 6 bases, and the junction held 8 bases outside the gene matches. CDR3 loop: CSVPGTGIPGELFF. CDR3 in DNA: TGCAGCGTCCCCGGGACAGGGATCCCCGGGGAGCTGTTTTTT.

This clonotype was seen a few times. This CDR3 is CASRSDRVKNSPLHF. CDR3 DNA sequence: TGTGCCAGCAGGTCTGACAGGGTGAAGAATTCACCCCTCCACTTT. The rearrangement links TRBV2 to TRBJ1-6; the match to TRBD1 covers 7 bases. Germline-derived CDR1 and CDR2 are SNHLY and FYNNEI. The CDR3 totals 15 residues. V dropped 6 bases and J dropped 7; count of bases not matched to a gene: 9.

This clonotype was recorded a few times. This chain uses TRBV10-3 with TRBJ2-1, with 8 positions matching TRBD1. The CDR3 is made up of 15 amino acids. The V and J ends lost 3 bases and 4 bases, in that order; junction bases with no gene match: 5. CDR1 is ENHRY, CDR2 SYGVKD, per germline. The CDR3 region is CAISDPGGAYNEQFF. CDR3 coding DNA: TGTGCCATCAGTGATCCAGGGGGCGCGTACAATGAGCAGTTCTTC.

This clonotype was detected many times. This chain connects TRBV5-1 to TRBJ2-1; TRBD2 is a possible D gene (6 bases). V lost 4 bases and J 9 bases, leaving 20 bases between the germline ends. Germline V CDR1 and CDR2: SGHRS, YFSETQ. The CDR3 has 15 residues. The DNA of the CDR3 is TGCGCCAGCAGCAAGGGACTGATACTTTCAGCTGAGCAGTTCTTC. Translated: CASSKGLILSAEQFF.

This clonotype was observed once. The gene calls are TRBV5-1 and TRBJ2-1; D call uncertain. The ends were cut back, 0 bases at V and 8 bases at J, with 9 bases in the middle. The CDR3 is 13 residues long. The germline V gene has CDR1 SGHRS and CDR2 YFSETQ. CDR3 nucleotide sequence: TGCGCCAGCAGCTTGGAAGGACGGCATGAGCAGTTCTTC. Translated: CASSLEGRHEQFF.

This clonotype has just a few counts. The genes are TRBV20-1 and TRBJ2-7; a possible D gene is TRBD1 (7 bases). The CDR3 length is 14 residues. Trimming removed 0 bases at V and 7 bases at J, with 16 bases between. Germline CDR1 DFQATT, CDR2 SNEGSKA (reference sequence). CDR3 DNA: TGCAGTGCTAGAGATTCCAGGGGGGTTGGAGAGCAGTACTTC. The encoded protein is CSARDSRGVGEQYF.

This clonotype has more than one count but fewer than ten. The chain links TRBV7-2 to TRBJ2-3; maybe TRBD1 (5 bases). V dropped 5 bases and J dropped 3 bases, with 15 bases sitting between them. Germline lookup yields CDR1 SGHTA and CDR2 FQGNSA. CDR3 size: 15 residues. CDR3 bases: TGTGCCAGCAGCAACCACAGGTTACGAACAGATACGCAGTATTTT. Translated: CASSNHRLRTDTQYF.

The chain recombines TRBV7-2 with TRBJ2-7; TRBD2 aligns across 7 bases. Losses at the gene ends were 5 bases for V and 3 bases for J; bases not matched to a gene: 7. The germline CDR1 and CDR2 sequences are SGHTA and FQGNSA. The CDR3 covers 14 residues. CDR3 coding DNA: TGTGCCAGCAGCGAACTCGGACTAGGCTACGAGCAGTACTTC. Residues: CASSELGLGYEQYF.

CDR3: CASSQAAGAYGYTF. For the CDR3, the DNA is TGCGCCAGCAGCCAAGCGGCAGGGGCCTATGGCTACACCTTC. The rearrangement joins TRBV4-1 to TRBJ1-2; tentative D call: TRBD1 (6 bases). The germline V gene encodes CDR1 MGHRA and CDR2 YSYEKL. This CDR3 has 14 residues. V was clipped by 1 base and J by 4 bases, with 10 bases between them.